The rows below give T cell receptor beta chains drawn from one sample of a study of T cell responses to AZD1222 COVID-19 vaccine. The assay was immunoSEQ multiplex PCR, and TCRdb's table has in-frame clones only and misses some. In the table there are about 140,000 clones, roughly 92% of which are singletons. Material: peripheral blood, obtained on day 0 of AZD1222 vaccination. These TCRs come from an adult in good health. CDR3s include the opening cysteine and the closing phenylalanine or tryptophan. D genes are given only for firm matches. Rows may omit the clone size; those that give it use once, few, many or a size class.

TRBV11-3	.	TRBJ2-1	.	TGTGCCAGCAGCCCGACGCTAGAAGCTCATGAGCAGTTCTTC	CASSPTLEAHEQFF
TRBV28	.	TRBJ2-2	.	TGTGCCAGCAGGCCCAAGGTGGGGGGGAACACCGGGGAGCTGTTTTTT	CASRPKVGGNTGELFF
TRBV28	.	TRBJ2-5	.	TGTGCCAGCAGTCCTCGACTCGGTGTTGGGACACAGACCCAGTACTTC	CASSPRLGVGTQTQYF
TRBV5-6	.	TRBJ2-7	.	TGTGCCAGCAGCAGACAACGGGGGGCCACACCTTCATGGTACGAGCAGTACTTC	CASSRQRGATPSWYEQYF
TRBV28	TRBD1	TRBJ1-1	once	TGTGCCAGCAGTTTAGGAGGGACAGGGCGGGGGACTGAAGCTTTCTTT	CASSLGGTGRGTEAFF
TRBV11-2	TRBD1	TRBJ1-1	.	TGTGCCAGCAGCTTGTCCTTTGCCGGGACAGGGTATGACACTGAAGCTTTCTTT	CASSLSFAGTGYDTEAFF
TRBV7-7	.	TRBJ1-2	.	TGTGCTAGCAGCTTAAGGCCCAGAGGCTCTAACTATGGCTACACCTTC	CASSLRPRGSNYGYTF
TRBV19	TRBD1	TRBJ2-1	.	TGTGCCAGTAGTAGAGGACAGGAGCAAGAGCAGTTCTTC	CASSRGQEQEQFF
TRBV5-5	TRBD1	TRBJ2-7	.	TGTGCCAGCAACAGGCCCGGGACAGGGGGGTTCAACGAGCAGTACTTC	CASNRPGTGGFNEQYF
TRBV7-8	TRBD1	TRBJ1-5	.	TGTGCCAGCAGCTTAAGTGCGCTCGCAGGGGGATTTAGCAATCAGCCCCAGCATTTT	CASSLSALAGGFSNQPQHF
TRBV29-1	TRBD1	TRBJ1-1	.	TGCAGCGTCCCAGGGACAGAAGGTACTTACACTGAAGCTTTCTTT	CSVPGTEGTYTEAFF
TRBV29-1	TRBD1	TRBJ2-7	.	TGCAGCGCCCAGCTGCTCCCCGAGCAGGGGGCAAGATACGAGCAGTACTTC	CSAQLLPEQGARYEQYF
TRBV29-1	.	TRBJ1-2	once	TGCAGCGGGAACGACAGATATGGCTACACCTTC	CSGNDRYGYTF
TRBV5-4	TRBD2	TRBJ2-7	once	TGTGCCAGCAGCTTTTGGCTAGCGGGTCCCTACGAGCAGTACTTC	CASSFWLAGPYEQYF
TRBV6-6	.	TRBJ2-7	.	TGTGCCAGCAGTTACTCACAAACTCGCTACGAGCAGTACTTC	CASSYSQTRYEQYF
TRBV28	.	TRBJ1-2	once	TGTGCCAGCAGTTTGGAGTATGGCTACACCTTC	CASSLEYGYTF
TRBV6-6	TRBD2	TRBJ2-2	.	TGTGCCAGCAGTTACTCCGGGGGGGCCGGGGAGCTGTTTTTT	CASSYSGGAGELFF
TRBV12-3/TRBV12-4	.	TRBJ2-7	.	TGTGCCAGCAGTGCAGGGGACGAGCAGTACTTC	CASSAGDEQYF
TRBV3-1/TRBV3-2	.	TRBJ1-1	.	TGTGCCAGCAGCCAAGTTCCCCCCAGGGGATTTGACACTGAAGCTTTCTTT	CASSQVPPRGFDTEAFF
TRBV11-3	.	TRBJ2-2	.	TGTGCCAGCAGCGATGCACGGGGCGCCGGGGAGCTGTTTTTT	CASSDARGAGELFF
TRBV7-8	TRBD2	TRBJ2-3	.	TGTGCCAGCAGCTCCTTCTACGTTACGCGGGAGGGAGATTCCACAGATACGCAGTATTTT	CASSSFYVTREGDSTDTQYF
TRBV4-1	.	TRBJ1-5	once	TGCGCCAGCAGCCAAGACCAGGGATTTGGGAGCAATCAGCCCCAGCATTTT	CASSQDQGFGSNQPQHF
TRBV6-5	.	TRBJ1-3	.	TGTGCCAGCAGTTACCCACTCCAGAGCTCTGGAAACACCATATATTTT	CASSYPLQSSGNTIYF
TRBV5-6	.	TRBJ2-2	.	TGTGCCAGCAGCATGGGCCTAAAGGGCGGGGAGCTGTTTTTT	CASSMGLKGGELFF
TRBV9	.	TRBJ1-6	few	TGTGCCAGCAGCGCCGCCGGGTCAGGGCTATCACCCCTCCACTTT	CASSAAGSGLSPLHF
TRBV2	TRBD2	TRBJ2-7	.	TGTGCCAGCAGTGAAGTGCTAGCGGGGGCCCGGAGCGAGCAGTACTTC	CASSEVLAGARSEQYF
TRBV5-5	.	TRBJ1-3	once	TGTGCCAGCAGCTTGGACGGCGCCAGGACTAGCTCTGGAAACACCATATATTTT	CASSLDGARTSSGNTIYF
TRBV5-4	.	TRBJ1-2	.	TGTGCCAGCAGCTTTCCCCTCGCTGGGGATAACTATGGCTACACCTTC	CASSFPLAGDNYGYTF
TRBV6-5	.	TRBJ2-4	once	TGTGCCAGCACCGAGAACAGGGTTGGAAACATTCAGTACTTC	CASTENRVGNIQYF
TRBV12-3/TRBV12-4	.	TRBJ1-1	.	TGTGCCAGCAGTTTTTTGCGGACTGAAGCTTTCTTT	CASSFLRTEAFF
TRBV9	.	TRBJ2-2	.	TGTGCCAGCAGCGTATTAACTCCGAACACCGGGGAGCTGTTTTTT	CASSVLTPNTGELFF
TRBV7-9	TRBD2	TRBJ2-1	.	TGTGCCAGCAGCCCAGGGACTAGCGGGGGAATGTACAATGAGCAGTTCTTC	CASSPGTSGGMYNEQFF
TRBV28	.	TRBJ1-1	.	TGTGCCAGCAGTTTGGCAGGGCACAGGTCGACTGAAGCTTTCTTT	CASSLAGHRSTEAFF
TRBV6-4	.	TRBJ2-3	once	TGTGCCAGCAGTCGGGACACCAGCACAGATACGCAGTATTTT	CASSRDTSTDTQYF
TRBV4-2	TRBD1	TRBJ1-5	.	TGTGCCAGCAGCCAGGGGGGGACAGGGGCGATCAATCAGCCCCAGCATTTT	CASSQGGTGAINQPQHF
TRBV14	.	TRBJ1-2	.	TGTGCCAGCAGCCAAGTGACAATCAGGGGCTATGGCTACACCTTC	CASSQVTIRGYGYTF
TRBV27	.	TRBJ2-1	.	TGTGCCAGCAGCATGCCCTTTACCGGAAGACTAACCGCTAACAACAATGAGCAGTTCTTC	CASSMPFTGRLTANNNEQFF
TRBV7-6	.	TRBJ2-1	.	TGTGCCAGCAGCTTAGAGGTAGGGGGTAGCTCCTACAATGAGCAGTTCTTC	CASSLEVGGSSYNEQFF
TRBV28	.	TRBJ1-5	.	TGTGCCAGCAGGACTAGGGCCGACAGTTATAGCAATCAGCCCCAGCATTTT	CASRTRADSYSNQPQHF
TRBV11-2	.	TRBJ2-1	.	TGTGCCAGCAGCTTATCACTGACGGACTCCTACAATGAGCAGTTCTTC	CASSLSLTDSYNEQFF
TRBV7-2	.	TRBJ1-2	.	TGTGCCAGCAGCTTAGTTGCAACAGGGATCTATGGCTACACCTTC	CASSLVATGIYGYTF
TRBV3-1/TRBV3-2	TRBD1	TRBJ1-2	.	TGTGCCAGCAGCCACGCCGGGACAGCAGGAGGCTACACCTTC	CASSHAGTAGGYTF
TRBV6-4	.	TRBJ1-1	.	TGTGCCAGCAGTGACGGGCGAAACACTGAAGCTTTCTTT	CASSDGRNTEAFF
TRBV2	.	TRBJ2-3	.	TGTGCCAGCAGTGTCTTTGGAGATACGCAGTATTTT	CASSVFGDTQYF
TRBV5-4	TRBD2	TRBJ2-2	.	TGTGCCAGCAGCCGCAAGGTGGCGGGGGGCAACACCGGGGAGCTGTTTTTT	CASSRKVAGGNTGELFF
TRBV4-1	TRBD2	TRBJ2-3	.	TGCGCCAGCAGCCAAGAACTAGCGGGAGGGCCCCAAGATACGCAGTATTTT	CASSQELAGGPQDTQYF
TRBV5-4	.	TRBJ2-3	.	TGTGCCAGCGAGGGCGGGACTCGCACAGATACGCAGTATTTT	CASEGGTRTDTQYF
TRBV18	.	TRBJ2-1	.	TGTGCCAGCTCACCACCGACCGGGGGGCAAGACAATGAGCAGTTCTTC	CASSPPTGGQDNEQFF
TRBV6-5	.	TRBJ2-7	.	TGTGCCAGCAGCGTTGACGGGACCTACGAGCAGTACTTC	CASSVDGTYEQYF
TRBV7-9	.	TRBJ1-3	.	TGTGCCAGCAGCTTAGTGGGGACCACTGGAAACACCATATATTTT	CASSLVGTTGNTIYF
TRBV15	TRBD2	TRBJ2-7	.	TGTGCCACCAGCGGTCTAGCGGGAGTCTACGAGCAGTACTTC	CATSGLAGVYEQYF
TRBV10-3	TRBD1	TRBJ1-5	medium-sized	TGTGCCATCAGCAGGACAGGGGAAGTGGATCAGCCCCAGCATTTT	CAISRTGEVDQPQHF
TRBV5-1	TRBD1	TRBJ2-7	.	TGCGCCAGCAGCTGGACAGGGGATTACGAGCAGTACTTC	CASSWTGDYEQYF
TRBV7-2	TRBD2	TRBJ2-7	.	TGTGCCAGCAGGGGGACTAGCGGAGCTTCTTTTACCTACGAGCAGTACTTC	CASRGTSGASFTYEQYF
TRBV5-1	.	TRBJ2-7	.	TGCGCCAGCAGCGGGGGGTGGAACGAGCAGTACTTC	CASSGGWNEQYF
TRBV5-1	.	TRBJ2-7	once	TGCGCCAGCAGCTTGTTACAAGGACAATACGAGCAGTACTTC	CASSLLQGQYEQYF
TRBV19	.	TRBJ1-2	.	TGTGCCAGTAGTATAAACGGGATGGATGGCTACACCTTC	CASSINGMDGYTF
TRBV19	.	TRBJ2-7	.	TGTGCCAGTAGTATAGATCCCTACGAGCAGTACTTC	CASSIDPYEQYF
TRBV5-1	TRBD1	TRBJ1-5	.	TGCGCCAGCAGCATTAACCCGACAGGGGGAGGAAATCAGCCCCAGCATTTT	CASSINPTGGGNQPQHF